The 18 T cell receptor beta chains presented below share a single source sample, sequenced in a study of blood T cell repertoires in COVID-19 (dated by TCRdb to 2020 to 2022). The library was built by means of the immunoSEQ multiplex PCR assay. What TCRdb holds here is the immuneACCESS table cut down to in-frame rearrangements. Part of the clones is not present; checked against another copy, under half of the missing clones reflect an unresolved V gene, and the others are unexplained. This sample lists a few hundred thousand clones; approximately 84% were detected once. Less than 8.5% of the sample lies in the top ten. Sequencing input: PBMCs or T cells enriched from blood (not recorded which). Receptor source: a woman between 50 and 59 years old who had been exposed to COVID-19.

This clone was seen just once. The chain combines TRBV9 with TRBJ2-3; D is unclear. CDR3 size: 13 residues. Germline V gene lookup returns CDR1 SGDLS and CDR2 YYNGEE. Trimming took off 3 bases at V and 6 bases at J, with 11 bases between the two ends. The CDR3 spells CASSDAIADTQYF. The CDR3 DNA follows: TGTGCCAGCAGCGACGCTATCGCGGATACGCAGTATTTT.

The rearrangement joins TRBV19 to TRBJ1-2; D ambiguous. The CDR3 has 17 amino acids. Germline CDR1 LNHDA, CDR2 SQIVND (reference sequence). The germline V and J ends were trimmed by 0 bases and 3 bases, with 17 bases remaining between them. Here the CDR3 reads CASSIEVWREDYYGYTF. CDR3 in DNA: TGTGCCAGTAGTATAGAGGTCTGGCGGGAGGACTACTATGGCTACACCTTC.

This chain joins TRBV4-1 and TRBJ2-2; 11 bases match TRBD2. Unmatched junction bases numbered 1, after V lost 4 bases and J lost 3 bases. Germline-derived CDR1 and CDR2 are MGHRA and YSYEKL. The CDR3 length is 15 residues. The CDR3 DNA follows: TGCGCCAGCAGCCTTAGCGGGGGGGACACCGGGGAGCTGTTTTTT. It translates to CASSLSGGDTGELFF.

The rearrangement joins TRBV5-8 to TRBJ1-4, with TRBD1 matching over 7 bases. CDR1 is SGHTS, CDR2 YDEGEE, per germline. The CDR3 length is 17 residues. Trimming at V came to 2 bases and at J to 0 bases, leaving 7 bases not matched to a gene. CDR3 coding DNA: TGTGCCAGCAGCTTAGGAGGGGGCCCTACAACTAATGAAAAACTGTTTTTT. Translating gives CASSLGGGPTTNEKLFF.

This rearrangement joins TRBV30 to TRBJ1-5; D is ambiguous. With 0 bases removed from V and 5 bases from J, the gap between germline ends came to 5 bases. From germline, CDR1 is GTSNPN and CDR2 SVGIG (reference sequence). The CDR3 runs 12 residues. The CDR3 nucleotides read TGTGCCTGGAGTGTGCGAGATCAGCCCCAGCATTTT. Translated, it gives CAWSVRDQPQHF.

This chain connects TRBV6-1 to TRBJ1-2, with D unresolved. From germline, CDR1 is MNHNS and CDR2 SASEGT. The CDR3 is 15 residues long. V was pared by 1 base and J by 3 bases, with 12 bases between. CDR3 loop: CASSEDYGNDYGYTF. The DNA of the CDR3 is TGTGCCAGCAGTGAAGATTACGGGAACGACTATGGCTACACCTTC.

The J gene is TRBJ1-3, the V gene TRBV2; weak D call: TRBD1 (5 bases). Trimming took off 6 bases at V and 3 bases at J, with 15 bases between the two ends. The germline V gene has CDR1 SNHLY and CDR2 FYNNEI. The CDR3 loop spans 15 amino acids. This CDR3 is CASRPGRGGGNTIYF. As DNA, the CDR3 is TGTGCCAGCAGGCCCGGGAGGGGAGGTGGAAACACCATATATTTT.

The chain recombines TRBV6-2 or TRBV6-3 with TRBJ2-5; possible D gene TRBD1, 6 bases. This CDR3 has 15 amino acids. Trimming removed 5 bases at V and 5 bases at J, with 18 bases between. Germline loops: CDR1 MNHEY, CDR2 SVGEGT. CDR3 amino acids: CASSPRGWVWETQYF. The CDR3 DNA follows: TGTGCCAGCAGTCCCAGGGGTTGGGTGTGGGAGACCCAGTACTTC.

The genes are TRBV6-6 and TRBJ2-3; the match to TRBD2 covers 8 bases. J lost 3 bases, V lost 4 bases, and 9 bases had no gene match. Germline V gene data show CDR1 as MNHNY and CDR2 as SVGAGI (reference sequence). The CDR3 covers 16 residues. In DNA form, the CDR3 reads TGTGCCAGCAGTTTAGGACGGGGGGGCGAGACAGATACGCAGTATTTT. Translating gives CASSLGRGGETDTQYF.

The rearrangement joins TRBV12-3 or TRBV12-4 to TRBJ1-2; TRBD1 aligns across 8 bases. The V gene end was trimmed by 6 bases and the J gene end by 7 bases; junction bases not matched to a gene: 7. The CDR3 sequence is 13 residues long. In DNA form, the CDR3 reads TGTGCCAGCAGCCACGGACAGGGCCCTGGCTACACCTTC. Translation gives CASSHGQGPGYTF.

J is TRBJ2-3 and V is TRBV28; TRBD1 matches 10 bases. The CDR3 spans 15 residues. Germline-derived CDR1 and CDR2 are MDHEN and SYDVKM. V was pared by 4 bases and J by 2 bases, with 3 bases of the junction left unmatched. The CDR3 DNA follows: TGTGCCAGCAGTTCGGGACAGGGGTTCACAGATACGCAGTATTTT. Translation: CASSSGQGFTDTQYF.

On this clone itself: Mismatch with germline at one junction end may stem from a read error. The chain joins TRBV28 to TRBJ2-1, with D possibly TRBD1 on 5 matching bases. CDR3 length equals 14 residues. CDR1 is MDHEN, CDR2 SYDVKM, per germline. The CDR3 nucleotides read TGTGCCAGCAGCTTATTTGGGGCCAGCAGGGAGCAGTTCTTC. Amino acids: CASSLFGASREQFF. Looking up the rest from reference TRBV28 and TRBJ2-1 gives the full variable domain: DVKVTQSSRYLVKRTGEKVFLECVQDMDHENMFWYRQDPGLGLRLIYFSYDVKMKEKGDIPEGYSVSREKKERFSLILESASTNQTSMYLCASSLFGASREQFFGPGTRLTVL.

This CDR3 is CASSPLQGLNTEAFF. DNA for the CDR3: TGTGCCAGCAGTCCTCTACAGGGGTTGAACACTGAAGCTTTCTTT. The V call is TRBV2, the J call TRBJ1-1, with 7 positions matching TRBD1. Germline assignment: CDR1 SNHLY and CDR2 FYNNEI. There are 15 residues in the CDR3. Trimming cost V 5 bases and J 0 bases; bases outside gene matches: 6.

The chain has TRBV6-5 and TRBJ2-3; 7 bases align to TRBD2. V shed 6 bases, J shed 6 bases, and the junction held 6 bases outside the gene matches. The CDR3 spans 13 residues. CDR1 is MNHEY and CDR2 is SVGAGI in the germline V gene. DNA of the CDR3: TGTGCCAGCAGCCTAGACGGGGGGGATACGCAGTATTTT. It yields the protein CASSLDGGDTQYF.

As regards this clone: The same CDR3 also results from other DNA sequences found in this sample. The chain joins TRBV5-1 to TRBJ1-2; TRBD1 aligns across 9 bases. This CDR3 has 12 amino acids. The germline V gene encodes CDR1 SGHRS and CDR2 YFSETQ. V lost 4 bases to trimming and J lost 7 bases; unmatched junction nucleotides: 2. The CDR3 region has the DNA TGCGCCAGCAGCGGGGACAGGGTTGGCTACACCTTC. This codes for CASSGDRVGYTF.

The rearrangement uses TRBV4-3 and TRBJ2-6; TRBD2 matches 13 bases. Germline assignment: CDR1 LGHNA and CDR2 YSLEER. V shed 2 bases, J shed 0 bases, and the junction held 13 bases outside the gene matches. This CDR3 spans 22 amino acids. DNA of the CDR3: TGCGCCAGCAGCCAACAGCCGGCGACTAGCGGGGGGAGTAGCTCTGGGGCCAACGTCCTGACTTTC. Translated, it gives CASSQQPATSGGSSSGANVLTF.

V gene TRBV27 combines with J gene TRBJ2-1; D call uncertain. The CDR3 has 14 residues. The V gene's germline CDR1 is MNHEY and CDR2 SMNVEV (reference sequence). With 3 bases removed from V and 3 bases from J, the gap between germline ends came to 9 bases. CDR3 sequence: CASSFPPGYNEQFF. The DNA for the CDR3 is TGTGCCAGCAGTTTCCCGCCGGGCTACAATGAGCAGTTCTTC.

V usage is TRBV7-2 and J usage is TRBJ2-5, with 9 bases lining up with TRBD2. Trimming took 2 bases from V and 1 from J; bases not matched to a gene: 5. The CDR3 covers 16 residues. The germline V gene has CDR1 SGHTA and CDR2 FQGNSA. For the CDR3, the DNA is TGTGCCAGCAGCTTACGACTAGCGGACTCCCAAGAGACCCAGTACTTC. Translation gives CASSLRLADSQETQYF.